This passage covers 28 T cell receptor beta chains from one sample sequenced in a study of blood T cell repertoires in COVID-19. The method was immunoSEQ multiplex PCR; TCRdb's version includes in-frame clones alone and lacks a portion of them. The sample lists about 16,000 clones, around 88% occurring once. The specimen sequenced was peripheral blood. The receptors were sampled from a human donor in a cohort sampled during active COVID-19.

The chain uses TRBV2 and TRBJ2-2, with 14 bases lining up with TRBD2. This CDR3 has 14 amino acids. Germline V gives CDR1 SNHLY, CDR2 FYNNEI. V trimming: 8 bases; J trimming: 8 bases; junction bases outside the gene matches: 4. CDR3 sequence reads: CASSGLAGGGELFF. The CDR3 coding sequence is TGTGCCAGCTCCGGACTAGCGGGGGGAGGGGAGCTGTTTTTT.

A few counts support this clone. V gene TRBV2 combines with J gene TRBJ1-2; D not resolved. The CDR3 spans 14 residues. V was cut by 6 bases and J by 6 bases, with 17 bases left in between. CDR1 is SNHLY and CDR2 is FYNNEI in the germline V gene. CDR3 amino acids: CASSELTQFDGYTF. The CDR3 bases are TGTGCCAGCAGCGAACTGACACAATTCGATGGCTACACCTTC.

CDR3 residues: CASSFGTGVRAEAFF. In DNA, the CDR3 is TGTGCCAGCAGCTTCGGGACAGGGGTGCGCGCTGAAGCTTTCTTT. The rearrangement joins TRBV11-2 to TRBJ1-1, with 10 bases lining up with TRBD1. The CDR3 is 15 amino acids. Germline CDR1 SGHAT, CDR2 FQNNGV. The junction had 7 bases not matched to a gene; V was cut back by 3 bases and J by 6 bases.

The chain links TRBV12-3 or TRBV12-4 to TRBJ1-2, with TRBD1 matching over 7 bases. There are 13 residues in the CDR3. V dropped 2 bases and J dropped 7; count of bases not matched to a gene: 4. In DNA form, the CDR3 reads TGTGCCAGCAGTTTACAGGGGGTTCGTGGCTACACCTTC. This gives the protein CASSLQGVRGYTF.

The chain uses TRBV4-3 and TRBJ1-2, with TRBD1 as a possible D gene (5 bases). Germline CDR1 is LGHNA and CDR2 is YSLEER. V was clipped by 0 bases and J by 3 bases, with 14 bases between them. The CDR3 runs 16 residues. The CDR3 nucleotides are TGCGCCAGCAGCCAAGATCTAGGCAGGGAGGACTATGGCTACACCTTC. Translating it yields CASSQDLGREDYGYTF.

This rearrangement joins TRBV5-6 to TRBJ2-1; 7 positions agree with TRBD1. This CDR3 has 15 amino acids. Germline CDR1 and CDR2: SGHDT and YYEEEE. V lost 3 bases, J lost 6 bases, and 9 bases stayed unmatched. The CDR3 spells CASSSWGTVINEQFF. Written as DNA, the CDR3 is TGTGCCAGCAGCTCTTGGGGGACAGTAATCAATGAGCAGTTCTTC.

This clone occurred once. This chain uses TRBV6-1 with TRBJ2-1; 10 nucleotides line up with TRBD1. Germline loops: CDR1 MNHNS, CDR2 SASEGT. The CDR3 has 15 residues. Trimming took 3 bases from V and 7 from J; bases not matched to a gene: 6. CDR3 in amino acids: CASSEDRGSWNEQFF. Written as DNA, the CDR3 is TGTGCCAGCAGTGAGGACAGGGGGTCGTGGAATGAGCAGTTCTTC.

This sequence joins TRBV30 and TRBJ2-3; tentatively, D is TRBD1 (5 bases). V was shortened by 2 bases and J by 2 bases, with 17 bases between the two germline ends. Germline V lookup: CDR1 GTSNPN, CDR2 SVGIG (reference sequence). CDR3 length: 16 amino acids. The CDR3 sequence is CAWSRHARQSTDTQYF. DNA of the CDR3: TGTGCCTGGAGTCGCCATGCGAGACAGTCCACAGATACGCAGTATTTT.

The J gene is TRBJ2-1, the V gene TRBV14; 8 bases match TRBD2. CDR1 is SGHDN and CDR2 is FVKESK in the germline V gene. The V segment lost 0 bases and the J segment 3 bases; nucleotides outside the gene matches: 7. The CDR3 consists of 17 residues. The DNA for the CDR3 is TGTGCCAGCAGCCAAGATATCGCGGGGGGTCTCTACAATGAGCAGTTCTTC. It yields the protein CASSQDIAGGLYNEQFF.

The CDR3 here is CASTRGIGGAWETQYF. The CDR3, as DNA: TGTGCCAGCACTAGAGGGATCGGGGGGGCCTGGGAGACCCAGTACTTC. The gene calls are TRBV2 and TRBJ2-5; TRBD2 agrees at 8 bases. The trim removed 7 bases at V and 5 bases at J, leaving 15 bases unmatched. This CDR3 region has 16 residues. CDR1 and CDR2 (germline): SNHLY, FYNNEI.

This chain joins TRBV2 and TRBJ1-6; D ambiguous. Germline V CDR1 and CDR2: SNHLY, FYNNEI. The length of the CDR3 is 15 residues. The V end was cut by 4 bases, the J end by 0 bases, with 7 bases between. DNA of the CDR3: TGTGCCAGCAGTGGTAGCAGCTCCTATAATTCACCCCTCCACTTT. It is translated as CASSGSSSYNSPLHF.

This chain links TRBV12-3 or TRBV12-4 with TRBJ2-2; D call uncertain. There are 13 residues in the CDR3. V lost 5 bases and J 5 bases, leaving 9 bases between the germline ends. CDR3 in amino acids: CASSRDLTGELFF. In nucleotides, the CDR3 is TGTGCCAGCAGTCGCGACTTGACCGGGGAGCTGTTTTTT.

V gene TRBV9 combines with J gene TRBJ1-2; D perhaps matches TRBD1 (5 bases). The CDR3 loop spans 12 amino acids. CDR1 and CDR2 (germline): SGDLS, YYNGEE. The germline V and J ends were trimmed by 7 bases and 4 bases, with 11 bases remaining between them. CDR3 bases: TGTGCCAGCGGCAGACAGTCCTATGGCTACACCTTC. Translated, it gives CASGRQSYGYTF. Based on the CDR3 plus reference TRBV9 and TRBJ1-2, the full variable domain is DSGVTQTPKHLITATGQRVTLRCSPRSGDLSVYWYQQSLDQGLQFLIQYYNGEERAKGNILERFSAQQFPDLHSELNLSSLELGDSALYFCASGRQSYGYTFGSGTRLTVV.

This chain joins TRBV10-3 and TRBJ1-6; 8 positions match TRBD1. The ends lost 4 bases at V and 10 bases at J; junction bases unmatched: 12. The CDR3 loop spans 16 amino acids. The germline V gene encodes CDR1 ENHRY and CDR2 SYGVKD. The CDR3 sequence: CAISGTRTGIGSPLHF. CDR3 DNA sequence: TGTGCCATCAGTGGGACGAGGACAGGGATTGGGTCACCCCTCCACTTT.

Written as DNA, the CDR3 is TGTGCCAGCTCACCAGGTACAGGGGCGTGGGACTATGGCTACACCTTC. Its protein product is CASSPGTGAWDYGYTF. This rearrangement joins TRBV18 to TRBJ1-2, with 7 bases that match TRBD1. The germline V gene has CDR1 KGHSH and CDR2 LQKENI. This CDR3 has 16 residues. V dropped 2 bases and J dropped 3; count of bases not matched to a gene: 9.

This clone has only one observation. The DNA of the CDR3 is TGCGCCAGCAGCCACCAGACTAGCGGGGGCATCAGCTCCTACGAGCAGTACTTC. Amino acids: CASSHQTSGGISSYEQYF. The V and J genes are TRBV4-1 and TRBJ2-7, with 12 bases aligning to TRBD2. Germline V lookup: CDR1 MGHRA, CDR2 YSYEKL. The CDR3 is 18 amino acids. V shed 3 bases and J 0 bases; nucleotides not matched to a gene: 9.

The chain links TRBV12-3 or TRBV12-4 to TRBJ2-5, with D maybe TRBD2 (6 bases). Trimming removed 0 bases at V and 7 bases at J, with 6 bases between. The CDR3 covers 12 residues. Here the CDR3 reads CASSLAGGTQYF. As DNA, the CDR3 is TGTGCCAGCAGTTTAGCGGGGGGGACCCAGTACTTC.

In its sample, this clone was seen once. The J gene is TRBJ2-1, the V gene TRBV5-1; 8 nucleotides align to TRBD1. V lost 4 bases and J lost 5; bases outside the gene matches: 14. From germline, CDR1 is SGHRS and CDR2 YFSETQ. The length of the CDR3 is 17 residues. DNA of the CDR3: TGCGCCAGCAGCCCAAAATACCCGGGACAGGTGGACAATGAGCAGTTCTTC. Its translation: CASSPKYPGQVDNEQFF.

The J gene is TRBJ2-5, the V gene TRBV15; TRBD2 matches at 10 bases. CDR1 and CDR2 from the germline V gene are LNHNV and YYDKDF (reference sequence). The CDR3 length is 19 residues. After removal of 1 base from V and 5 bases from J, the junction contained 16 bases not matched to a gene. In nucleotides, the CDR3 is TGTGCCACCAGCAGAGGGGTTCTAGCGGGGGACACAAGTCTGGAGACCCAGTACTTC. Translation: CATSRGVLAGDTSLETQYF.

This rearrangement joins TRBV10-3 to TRBJ1-1; 9 bases line up with TRBD1. This CDR3 has 16 residues. V gave up 6 bases and J gave up 0 bases; unmatched junction bases: 8. Germline CDR1 is ENHRY and CDR2 is SYGVKD. The CDR3 sequence is CAISYSRDRVNTEAFF. The DNA for the CDR3 is TGTGCCATCAGCTACTCCCGGGACAGGGTGAACACTGAAGCTTTCTTT.

The CDR3 is CASSFGLAGTNNEQFF. In nucleotides, the CDR3 is TGTGCCAGCAGCTTTGGCCTAGCGGGTACCAACAATGAGCAGTTCTTC. The chain carries TRBV5-6 and TRBJ2-1; 8 bases fit TRBD2. The germline gives CDR1 SGHDT, CDR2 YYEEEE. The length of the CDR3 is 16 residues. Unmatched junction bases numbered 9, after V lost 2 bases and J lost 5 bases. Full variable domain (outside the CDR3, taken from reference TRBV5-6 and TRBJ2-1): DAGVTQSPTHLIKTRGQQVTLRCSPKSGHDTVSWYQQALGQGPQFIFQYYEEEERQRGNFPDRFSGHQFPNYSSELNVNALLLGDSALYLCASSFGLAGTNNEQFFGPGTRLTVL.

The chain combines TRBV30 with TRBJ1-5, with D possibly TRBD1 on 5 matching bases. The CDR3 runs to 14 residues. The germline V gene encodes CDR1 GTSNPN and CDR2 SVGIG (reference sequence). V lost 2 bases and J lost 0, with 8 bases in between. The DNA for the CDR3 is TGTGCCTGGAGTCAGGGTAATAGCAATCAGCCCCAGCATTTT. Amino acid sequence: CAWSQGNSNQPQHF.

The rearrangement links TRBV3-1 (or the pseudogene TRBV3-2) to TRBJ1-2; TRBD1 matches 7 bases. The CDR3 loop spans 14 amino acids. J was trimmed by 8 bases and V by 5 bases; bases with no gene match: 11. Per germline, CDR1 LGHDT and CDR2 YNNKEL (reference sequence). This chain's CDR3 is CASSYRGAEIGYTF. CDR3 bases: TGTGCCAGCAGCTACAGGGGTGCTGAAATAGGCTACACCTTC.

The J gene is TRBJ2-1, the V gene TRBV20-1; TRBD1 matches 7 bases. The germline V gene encodes CDR1 DFQATT and CDR2 SNEGSKA (reference sequence). Trimming removed 3 bases from V and 4 bases from J; junction bases left unmatched: 9. The CDR3 spans 15 residues. The CDR3 DNA is TGCAGTGCTAGTCCTCCGGGACAGAGGTACAATGAGCAGTTCTTC. It encodes CSASPPGQRYNEQFF.

The rearrangement joins TRBV20-1 to TRBJ1-6; D possibly corresponds to TRBD1 (5 bases). The CDR3 runs to 14 residues. Trimming stripped 3 bases from V and 5 bases from J, with 11 bases between. CDR1 is DFQATT, CDR2 SNEGSKA, per germline (reference sequence). CDR3: CSASGSRDNSPLHF. The CDR3 nucleotides read TGCAGTGCTAGTGGTTCCAGGGATAATTCACCCCTCCACTTT.

This clone was observed a few times. This chain links TRBV19 with TRBJ1-2, with 9 bases that match TRBD1. The CDR3 runs 15 residues. The germline V gene encodes CDR1 LNHDA and CDR2 SQIVND (reference sequence). V was pared by 6 bases and J by 3 bases, with 8 bases of the junction left unmatched. The CDR3 region has the DNA TGTGCCAGTAGGGGACAGGGCCCTTCTGACTATGGCTACACCTTC. Translation: CASRGQGPSDYGYTF.

V and J are TRBV19 and TRBJ1-1, with D uncertain. The CDR3 length is 13 residues. V dropped 0 bases and J dropped 10 bases, with 12 bases sitting between them. Germline V CDR1 and CDR2: LNHDA, SQIVND (reference sequence). CDR3 residues: CASSIDPGVRAFF. CDR3 DNA: TGTGCCAGTAGTATAGATCCCGGAGTAAGAGCTTTCTTT.

V and J are TRBV18 and TRBJ2-2, with D possibly matching TRBD1 (5 bases). Germline V gene sequence: CDR1 KGHSH, CDR2 LQKENI. Trimming stripped 3 bases from V and 7 bases from J, with 15 bases between. The CDR3 contains 15 residues. The CDR3 nucleotides are TGTGCCAGCTCACCCTCCGGGTCAGGACACGGGGAGCTGTTTTTT. It encodes CASSPSGSGHGELFF. Based on the CDR3 plus reference TRBV18 and TRBJ2-2, the full variable domain is NAGVMQNPRHLVRRRGQEARLRCSPMKGHSHVYWYRQLPEEGLKFMVYLQKENIIDESGMPKERFSAEFPKEGPSILRIQQVVRGDSAAYFCASSPSGSGHGELFFGEGSRLTVL.